A selection of T cell receptor beta chains follows, all from one sample in a study of shared clonotypes between healthy human individuals. The repertoire was sequenced with immunoSEQ multiplex PCR; TCRdb's copy has only in-frame clones and lacks some. Counted here are some 360,000 clones, 73% occurring once; the ten biggest clones make up 8.5% to 12%. Sequenced material: memory CD4+ T cells sorted from blood. All receptors derive from a man aged 25 to 45 in good health. Both conserved end residues are part of each CDR3. The D gene is left open where the match is weak. Only part of the rows carry a size: once, few, many, or a class if the clone is expanded.

J gene | D gene | V gene | CDR3 length | clone size | CDR3 protein | CDR3 DNA
TRBJ1-3 | . | TRBV5-6 | 14 | . | CASSLAGSGNTIYF | TGTGCCAGCAGCTTGGCAGGCTCTGGAAACACCATATATTTT
TRBJ2-5 | . | TRBV9 | 14 | . | CASSVQWGQETQYF | TGTGCCAGCAGCGTACAGTGGGGGCAAGAGACCCAGTACTTC
TRBJ2-5 | TRBD2 | TRBV27 | 14 | once | CASSPGTSRETQYF | TGTGCCAGCAGTCCCGGGACTAGTAGGGAGACCCAGTACTTC
TRBJ2-2 | . | TRBV10-3 | 12 | . | CAISDPPGELFF | TGTGCCATCAGTGACCCCCCCGGGGAGCTGTTTTTT
TRBJ1-1 | . | TRBV7-3 | 13 | . | CASSLNVGTEAFF | TGTGCCAGCAGCCTCAACGTGGGCACTGAAGCTTTCTTT
TRBJ2-1 | . | TRBV6-6 | 16 | . | CASSPRAGGATREQFF | TGTGCCAGCAGTCCACGGGCAGGGGGGGCGACCCGTGAGCAGTTCTTC
TRBJ2-1 | . | TRBV2 | 14 | . | CASSGDGWRNEQFF | TGTGCCAGCAGTGGGGATGGGTGGCGGAATGAGCAGTTCTTC
TRBJ2-7 | TRBD1 | TRBV5-1 | 14 | . | CASSFGRGSYEQYF | TGCGCCAGCAGCTTCGGCAGGGGGTCCTACGAGCAGTACTTC
TRBJ2-7 | TRBD1 | TRBV5-1 | 16 | many | CASSAGPGQGAYEQYF | TGCGCCAGCAGCGCCGGACCGGGACAGGGGGCCTACGAGCAGTACTTC
TRBJ1-2 | . | TRBV5-4 | 13 | . | CASSYIGGQGYTF | TGTGCCAGCAGCTACATTGGGGGGCAAGGCTACACCTTC
TRBJ1-4 | TRBD1 | TRBV5-1 | 15 | . | CASSLRGPGNEKLFF | TGCGCCAGCAGCCTGAGGGGGCCGGGTAATGAAAAACTGTTTTTT
TRBJ2-5 | TRBD1 | TRBV5-4 | 17 | . | CASSIGGTGWSQETQYF | TGTGCCAGCAGCATTGGGGGGACAGGGTGGTCGCAAGAGACCCAGTACTTC
TRBJ2-2 | TRBD1 | TRBV29-1 | 15 | . | CSAQSPGQGAGELFF | TGCAGCGCCCAAAGCCCGGGACAGGGAGCCGGGGAGCTGTTTTTT
TRBJ2-7 | . | TRBV18 | 16 | . | CASSSDPGRVTAEQYF | TGTGCCAGCTCATCCGACCCGGGGCGGGTGACCGCCGAGCAGTACTTC
TRBJ2-1 | TRBD1 | TRBV19 | 15 | . | CATSLPGQGLNEQFF | TGTGCCACCTCTCTACCGGGACAGGGTCTGAATGAGCAGTTCTTC
TRBJ1-5 | . | TRBV7-2 | 13 | . | CASSPNGLRPQHF | TGTGCCAGCAGCCCAAACGGGCTTCGGCCCCAGCATTTT
TRBJ2-1 | TRBD2 | TRBV19 | 14 | few | CASSMGLGEDEQFF | TGTGCCAGTAGTATGGGACTAGGTGAGGATGAGCAGTTCTTC
TRBJ1-3 | . | TRBV28 | 15 | . | CASSWDVGTGNTIYF | TGTGCCAGCAGTTGGGACGTTGGCACTGGAAACACCATATATTTT
TRBJ2-7 | . | TRBV5-1 | 15 | . | CASSPDGSGWYEQYF | TGCGCCAGCAGCCCCGACGGGTCAGGATGGTACGAGCAGTACTTC
TRBJ1-5 | . | TRBV6-1 | 14 | . | CASSSDRFDQPQHF | TGTGCCAGCAGTTCGGACCGCTTTGATCAGCCCCAGCATTTT
TRBJ2-7 | . | TRBV28 | 14 | . | CASSLPGDKYEQYF | TGTGCCAGCAGTTTACCAGGGGATAAGTACGAGCAGTACTTC
TRBJ2-7 | TRBD1 | TRBV19 | 15 | . | CASSILPGQGYEQYF | TGTGCCAGTAGTATACTACCGGGACAGGGTTACGAGCAGTACTTC
TRBJ2-7 | . | TRBV7-3 | 15 | . | CASSLTGGLSYEQYF | TGTGCCAGCAGCTTAACGGGTGGTCTCTCCTACGAGCAGTACTTC
TRBJ2-1 | . | TRBV5-6 | 14 | . | CASSYTLAYNEQFF | TGTGCCAGCAGCTATACTCTAGCCTACAATGAGCAGTTCTTC